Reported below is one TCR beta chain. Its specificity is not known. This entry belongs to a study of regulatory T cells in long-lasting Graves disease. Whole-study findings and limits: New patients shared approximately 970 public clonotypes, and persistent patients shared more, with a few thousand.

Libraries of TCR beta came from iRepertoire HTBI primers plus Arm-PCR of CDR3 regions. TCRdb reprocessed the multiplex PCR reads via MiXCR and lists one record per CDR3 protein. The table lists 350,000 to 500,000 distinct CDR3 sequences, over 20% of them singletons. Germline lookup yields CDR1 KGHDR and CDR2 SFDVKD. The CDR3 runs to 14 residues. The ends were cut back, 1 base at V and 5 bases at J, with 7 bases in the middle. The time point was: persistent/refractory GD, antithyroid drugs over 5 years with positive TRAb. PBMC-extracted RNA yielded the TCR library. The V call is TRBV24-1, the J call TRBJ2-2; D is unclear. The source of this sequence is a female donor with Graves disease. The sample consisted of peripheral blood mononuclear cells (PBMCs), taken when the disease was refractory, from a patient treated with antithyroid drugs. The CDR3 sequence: CATSDFRTTGELFF. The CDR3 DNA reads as TGTGCCACCAGTGATTTTCGAACAACCGGGGAGCTGTTTTTT.